This paragraph covers one T cell receptor (beta chain) sequence. This sample is part of a study of blood T cell repertoires in COVID-19. Produced via immunoSEQ multiplex PCR; TCRdb's table is partial and in-frame only. The sample carries about 36,000 clones, just over 90% recorded once. Trimming took off 2 bases at V and 0 bases at J, with 11 bases between the two ends. Germline values: CDR1 SGHTA, CDR2 FQGNSA. The CDR3 consists of 16 residues. This receptor was identified in a human donor in a cohort sampled during active COVID-19. Sequences were obtained from peripheral blood. The chain uses TRBV7-2 and TRBJ1-3; possibly TRBD1 for D (5 bases). CDR3 sequence reads: CASSLLKQVSGNTIYF. The CDR3 DNA sequence: TGTGCCAGCAGCTTACTCAAACAGGTCTCTGGAAACACCATATATTTT.